The clone carrying this T cell receptor beta chain was observed a few times. Everyone who took part was roughly 18 to 89 years old, and they came from about two dozen US areas. This sample stems from a study of blood T cell repertoires in COVID-19. Whole-study context: Acute-phase and convalescent COVID-19 samples originated in the United States, Italy and Spain. Sources were T cells, B-cell-depleted T cells, or PBMCs; the material itself was cDNA or gDNA.

Authors' processing steps: Amplified reference gene primers provided the basis for estimating nucleated cell counts. Clones were read by immunoSEQ multiplex PCR, and TCRdb kept only the in-frame ones, dropping some. The DNA was the basis for D and trimming; V, J and clone size are from that table. The sample yields some 220,000 clones, about four fifths seen once. The sample was PBMCs or T cells enriched from blood (not recorded which). The TCR sequence derives from a middle-aged woman with acute COVID-19.

The DNA of the CDR3 is TGTGCCAGCAGTGTTAGCGGGAGTATATACAATGAGCAGTTCTTC. Translated, it gives CASSVSGSIYNEQFF. The chain combines TRBV6-2 or TRBV6-3 with TRBJ2-1; TRBD2 matches at 9 bases. The CDR3 totals 15 residues. From germline, CDR1 is MNHEY and CDR2 SVGEGT. V was clipped by 5 bases and J by 4 bases; unmatched bases: 6.